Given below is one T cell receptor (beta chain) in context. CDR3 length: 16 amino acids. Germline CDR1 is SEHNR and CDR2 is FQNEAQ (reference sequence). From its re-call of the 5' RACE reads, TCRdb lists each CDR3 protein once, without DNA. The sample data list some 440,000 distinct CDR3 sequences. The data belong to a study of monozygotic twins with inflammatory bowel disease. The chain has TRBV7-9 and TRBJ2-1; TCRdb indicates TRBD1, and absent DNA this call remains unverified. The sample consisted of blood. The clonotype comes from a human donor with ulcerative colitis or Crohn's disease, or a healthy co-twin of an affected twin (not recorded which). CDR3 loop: CASSPDTPSSYNEQFF.